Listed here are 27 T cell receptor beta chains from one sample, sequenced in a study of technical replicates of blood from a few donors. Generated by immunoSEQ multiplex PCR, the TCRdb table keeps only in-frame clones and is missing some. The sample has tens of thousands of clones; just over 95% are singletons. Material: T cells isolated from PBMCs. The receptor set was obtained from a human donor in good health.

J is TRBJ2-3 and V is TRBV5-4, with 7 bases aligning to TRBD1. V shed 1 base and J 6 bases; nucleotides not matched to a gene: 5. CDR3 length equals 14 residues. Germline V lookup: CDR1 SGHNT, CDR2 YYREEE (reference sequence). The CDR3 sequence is CASSLSQTGDTQYF. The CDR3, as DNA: TGTGCCAGCAGCTTGTCCCAGACAGGGGATACGCAGTATTTT.

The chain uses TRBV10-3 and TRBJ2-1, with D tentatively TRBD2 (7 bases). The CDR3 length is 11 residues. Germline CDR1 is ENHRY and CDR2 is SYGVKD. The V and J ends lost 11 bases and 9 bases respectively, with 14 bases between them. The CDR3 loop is CASGGGGEQFF. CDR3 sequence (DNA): TGTGCCTCCGGCGGGGGCGGTGAGCAGTTCTTC.

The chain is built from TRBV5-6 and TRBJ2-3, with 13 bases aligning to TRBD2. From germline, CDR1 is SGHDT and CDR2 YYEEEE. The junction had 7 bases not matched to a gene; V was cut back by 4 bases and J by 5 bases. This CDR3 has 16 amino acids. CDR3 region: CASSDGLAGVGDTQYF. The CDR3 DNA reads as TGTGCCAGCAGCGACGGACTAGCGGGAGTAGGAGATACGCAGTATTTT.

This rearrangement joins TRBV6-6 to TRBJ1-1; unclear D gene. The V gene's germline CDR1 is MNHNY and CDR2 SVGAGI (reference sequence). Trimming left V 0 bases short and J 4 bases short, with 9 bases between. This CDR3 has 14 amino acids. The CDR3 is CASSYSRSSTEAFF. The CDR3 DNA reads TGTGCCAGCAGTTACTCCAGGTCGTCCACTGAAGCTTTCTTT.

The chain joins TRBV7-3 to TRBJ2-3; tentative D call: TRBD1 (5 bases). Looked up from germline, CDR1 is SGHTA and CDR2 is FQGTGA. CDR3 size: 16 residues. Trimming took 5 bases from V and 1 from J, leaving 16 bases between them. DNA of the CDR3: TGTGCCAGCAGCATTGGACATATGGAAGGCACAGATACGCAGTATTTT. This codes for CASSIGHMEGTDTQYF.

The CDR3 bases are TGCGCCAGCAGCCAGACAGGGGAGGCCTATGGCTACACCTTC. The encoded protein is CASSQTGEAYGYTF. The rearrangement uses TRBV4-1 and TRBJ1-2; 8 bases line up with TRBD1. This CDR3 contains 14 residues. Germline trimming cut 3 bases from V and 4 bases from J; bases unmatched to any gene: 4. Per germline, CDR1 MGHRA and CDR2 YSYEKL.

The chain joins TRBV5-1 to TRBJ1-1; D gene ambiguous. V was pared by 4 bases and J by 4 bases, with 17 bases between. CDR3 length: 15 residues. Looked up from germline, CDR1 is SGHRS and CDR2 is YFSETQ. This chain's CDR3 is CASSPTPYRGTEAFF. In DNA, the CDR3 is TGCGCCAGCAGCCCTACTCCGTACCGGGGCACTGAAGCTTTCTTT.

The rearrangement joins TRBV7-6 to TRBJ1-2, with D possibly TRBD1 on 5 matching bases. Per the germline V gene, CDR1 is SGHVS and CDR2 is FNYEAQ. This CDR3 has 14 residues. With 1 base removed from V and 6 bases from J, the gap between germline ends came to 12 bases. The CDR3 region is CASSLGRGWNGYTF. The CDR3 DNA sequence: TGTGCCAGCAGCTTAGGTCGGGGGTGGAATGGCTACACCTTC.

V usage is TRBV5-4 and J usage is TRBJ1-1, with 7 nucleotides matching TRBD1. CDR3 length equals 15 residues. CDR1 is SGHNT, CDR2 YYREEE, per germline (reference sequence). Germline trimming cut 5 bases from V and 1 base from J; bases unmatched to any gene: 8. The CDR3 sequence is CASSNARTGNTEAFF. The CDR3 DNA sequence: TGTGCCAGCAGTAATGCCCGGACAGGGAACACTGAAGCTTTCTTT.

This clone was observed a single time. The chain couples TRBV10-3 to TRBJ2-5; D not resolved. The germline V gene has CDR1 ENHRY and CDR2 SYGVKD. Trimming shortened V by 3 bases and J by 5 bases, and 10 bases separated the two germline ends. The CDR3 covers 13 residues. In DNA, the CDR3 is TGTGCCATCAGTGAAAGTAGCATGGAGACCCAGTACTTC. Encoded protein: CAISESSMETQYF.

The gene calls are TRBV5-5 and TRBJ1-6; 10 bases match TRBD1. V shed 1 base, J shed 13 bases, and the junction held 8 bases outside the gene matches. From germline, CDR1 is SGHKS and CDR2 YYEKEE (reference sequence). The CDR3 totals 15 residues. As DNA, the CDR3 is TGTGCCAGCAGCTTGCGGGACAGGGGATCGAATCCCCTCCACTTT. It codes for CASSLRDRGSNPLHF.

The CDR3, as DNA: TGTGCCAGCAGCACTCGACTATACAATGAGCAGTTCTTC. This sequence encodes CASSTRLYNEQFF. This sequence joins TRBV7-8 and TRBJ2-1, with a weak D call TRBD2 (5 bases). Germline V gene sequence: CDR1 SGHVS, CDR2 FQNEAQ. V lost 5 bases and J 4 bases, leaving 9 bases between the germline ends. There are 13 residues in the CDR3. Supplemented by reference TRBV7-8 and TRBJ2-1, the full variable domain reads GAGVSQSPRYKVAKRGQDVALRCDPISGHVSLFWYQQALGQGPEFLTYFQNEAQLDKSGLPSDRFFAERPEGSVSTLKIQRTQQEDSAVYLCASSTRLYNEQFFGPGTRLTVL.

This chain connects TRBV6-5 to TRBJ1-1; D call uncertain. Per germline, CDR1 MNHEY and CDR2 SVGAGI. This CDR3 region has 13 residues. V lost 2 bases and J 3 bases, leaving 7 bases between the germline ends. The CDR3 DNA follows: TGTGCCAGCAGTTACGAGCAGGACACTGAAGCTTTCTTT. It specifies CASSYEQDTEAFF.

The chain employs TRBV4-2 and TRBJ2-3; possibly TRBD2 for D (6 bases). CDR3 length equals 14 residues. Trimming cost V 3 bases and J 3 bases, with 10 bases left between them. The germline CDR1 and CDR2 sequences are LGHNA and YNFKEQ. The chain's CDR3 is CASSQSEGTDTQYF. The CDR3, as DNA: TGTGCCAGCAGCCAGTCGGAGGGGACAGATACGCAGTATTTT.

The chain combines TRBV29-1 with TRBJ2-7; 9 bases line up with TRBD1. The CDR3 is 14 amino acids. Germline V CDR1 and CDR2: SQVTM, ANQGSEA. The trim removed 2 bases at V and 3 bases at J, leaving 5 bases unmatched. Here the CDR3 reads CSVETGGANYEQYF. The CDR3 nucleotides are TGCAGCGTTGAAACAGGGGGCGCAAACTACGAGCAGTACTTC.

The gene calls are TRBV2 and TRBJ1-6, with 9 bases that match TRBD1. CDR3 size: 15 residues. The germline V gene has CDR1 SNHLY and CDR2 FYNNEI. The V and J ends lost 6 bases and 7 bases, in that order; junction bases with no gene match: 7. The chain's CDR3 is CASSVTGGLNSPLHF. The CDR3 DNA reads TGTGCCAGCAGCGTTACAGGGGGCTTGAATTCACCCCTCCACTTT. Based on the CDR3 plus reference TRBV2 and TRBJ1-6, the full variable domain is EPEVTQTPSHQVTQMGQEVILRCVPISNHLYFYWYRQILGQKVEFLVSFYNNEISEKSEIFDDQFSVERPDGSNFTLKIRSTKLEDSAMYFCASSVTGGLNSPLHFGNGTRLTVT.

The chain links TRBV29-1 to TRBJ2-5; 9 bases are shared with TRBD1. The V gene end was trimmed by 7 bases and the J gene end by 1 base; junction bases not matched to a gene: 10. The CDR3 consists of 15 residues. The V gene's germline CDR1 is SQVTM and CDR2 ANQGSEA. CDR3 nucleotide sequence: TGCAGCGGGGGGACAGGGTCCGGGTTCCAAGAGACCCAGTACTTC. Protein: CSGGTGSGFQETQYF.

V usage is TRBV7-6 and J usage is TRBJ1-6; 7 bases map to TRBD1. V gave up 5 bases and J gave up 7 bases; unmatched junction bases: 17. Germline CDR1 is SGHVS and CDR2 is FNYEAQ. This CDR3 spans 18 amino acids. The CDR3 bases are TGTGCCAGCAGCCTTTATGGGCCTCCGACAGGGAAGAATTCACCCCTCCACTTT. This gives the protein CASSLYGPPTGKNSPLHF.

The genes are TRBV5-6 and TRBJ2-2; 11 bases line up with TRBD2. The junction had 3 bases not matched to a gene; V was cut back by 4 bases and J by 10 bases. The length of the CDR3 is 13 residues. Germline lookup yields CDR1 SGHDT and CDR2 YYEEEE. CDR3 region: CASSVGLAVELFF. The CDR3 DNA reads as TGTGCCAGCAGCGTGGGACTAGCGGTGGAGCTGTTTTTT.

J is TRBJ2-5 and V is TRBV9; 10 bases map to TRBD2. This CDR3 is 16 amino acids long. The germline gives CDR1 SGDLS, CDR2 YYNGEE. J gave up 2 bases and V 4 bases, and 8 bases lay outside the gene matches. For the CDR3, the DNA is TGTGCCAGCAGCCCAAGACCGGGACTAGCGCAAGAGACCCAGTACTTC. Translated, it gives CASSPRPGLAQETQYF. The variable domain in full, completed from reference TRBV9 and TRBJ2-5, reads DSGVTQTPKHLITATGQRVTLRCSPRSGDLSVYWYQQSLDQGLQFLIQYYNGEERAKGNILERFSAQQFPDLHSELNLSSLELGDSALYFCASSPRPGLAQETQYFGPGTRLLVL.

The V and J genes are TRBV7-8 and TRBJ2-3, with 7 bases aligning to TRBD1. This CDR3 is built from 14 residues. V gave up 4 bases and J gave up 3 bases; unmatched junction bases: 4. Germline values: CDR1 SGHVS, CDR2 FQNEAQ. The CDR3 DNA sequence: TGTGCCAGCAGCTCACAGGGGACGACAGATACGCAGTATTTT. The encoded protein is CASSSQGTTDTQYF.

The CDR3 DNA reads as TGTGCCAGCAGACCAATGGGGACAGGACAGGGCTACACCTTC. Protein sequence: CASRPMGTGQGYTF. The chain couples TRBV28 to TRBJ1-2; TRBD1 aligns across 8 bases. This CDR3 has 14 amino acids. Looked up from germline, CDR1 is MDHEN and CDR2 is SYDVKM. V shed 6 bases, J shed 8 bases, and the junction held 11 bases outside the gene matches.

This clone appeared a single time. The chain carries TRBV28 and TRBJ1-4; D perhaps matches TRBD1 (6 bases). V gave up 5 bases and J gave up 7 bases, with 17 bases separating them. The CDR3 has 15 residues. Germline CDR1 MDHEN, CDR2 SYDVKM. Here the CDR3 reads CASSAGGGRSEKLFF. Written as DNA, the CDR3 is TGTGCCAGCAGTGCCGGGGGGGGCAGGAGTGAAAAACTGTTTTTT.

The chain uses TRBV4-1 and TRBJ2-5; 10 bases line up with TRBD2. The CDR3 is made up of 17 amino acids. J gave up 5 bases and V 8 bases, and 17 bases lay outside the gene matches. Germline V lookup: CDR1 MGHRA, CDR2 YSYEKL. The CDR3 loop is CASRPGDSGGPGETQYF. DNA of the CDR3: TGCGCCAGCCGGCCTGGGGATAGCGGGGGGCCTGGGGAGACCCAGTACTTC.

The DNA of the CDR3 is TGTGCCAGCGGTTGGACAGGGGGATTCGAAAAACTGTTTTTT. Residues: CASGWTGGFEKLFF. The rearrangement uses TRBV27 and TRBJ1-4; 10 bases match TRBD1. CDR1 is MNHEY and CDR2 is SMNVEV in the germline V gene (reference sequence). This CDR3 is built from 14 residues. The junction had 8 bases not matched to a gene; V was cut back by 8 bases and J by 8 bases.

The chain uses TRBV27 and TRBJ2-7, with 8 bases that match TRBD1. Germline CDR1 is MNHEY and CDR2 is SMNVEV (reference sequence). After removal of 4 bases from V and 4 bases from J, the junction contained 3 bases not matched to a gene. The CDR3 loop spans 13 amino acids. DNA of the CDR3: TGTGCCAGCAGTTGGAACAGGGGGTACGAGCAGTACTTC. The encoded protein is CASSWNRGYEQYF.

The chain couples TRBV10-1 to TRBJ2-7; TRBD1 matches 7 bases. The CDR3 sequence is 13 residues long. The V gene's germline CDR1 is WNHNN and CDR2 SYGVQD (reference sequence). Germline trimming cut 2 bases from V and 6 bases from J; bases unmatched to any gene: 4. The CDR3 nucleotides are TGCGCCAGCAGTGAGAGGGGGCAGGGCGAGCAGTACTTC. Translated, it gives CASSERGQGEQYF.